This is a list of T cell receptor beta chains from one sample in a study of T cells after yellow fever vaccination. TCRdb called the 5' RACE reads again in MiXCR, with one record for every CDR3 protein. In the table there are 300,000 to 400,000 distinct CDR3 sequences, approximately 13% of which are singletons. Sequenced here: CD4+ T cells sorted from PBMCs, sampled 15 days after the yellow fever booster vaccination. These receptors were collected from a man younger than 35 who received the YFV17D yellow fever vaccine. Each CDR3 is given with its conserved first and last residue. A D gene is named only where the DNA matches it firmly. Clone sizes are given selectively: once, few, many, or a class where the clone is expanded.

TGTGCCAGCATCAAGGGGGCTAGCGGGGTGGAGGAGACCCAGTACTTC	CASIKGASGVEETQYF	-	TRBV6-6	TRBJ2-5	TRBD2
TGCGCCAGCAGCCAAGCCTACGACACGACCCTTTCACCCCTCCACTTT	CASSQAYDTTLSPLHF	-	TRBV4-1	TRBJ1-6	-
TGCGCCAGCAGCCAAGCATCTCTCGGGGCAACCTTAAGTGGGCCCCAGCATTTT	CASSQASLGATLSGPQHF	-	TRBV4-1	TRBJ1-5	-
TGCAGCGTTGAAGAGGGGTACTATGGCTACACCTTC	CSVEEGYYGYTF	-	TRBV29-1	TRBJ1-2	-
TGTGCCATCAGTGAGAGGACAGTGCAAGAGACCCAGTACTTC	CAISERTVQETQYF	-	TRBV10-3	TRBJ2-5	-
TGTGCCAGCAGCTATCCATCCGGGACAGGCGAAGCTTTCTTT	CASSYPSGTGEAFF	-	TRBV7-9	TRBJ1-1	TRBD1
TGCAGTGCTAGGGTCAGGTTGTCTCAAGAGACCCAGTACTTC	CSARVRLSQETQYF	-	TRBV20-1	TRBJ2-5	-
TGCGCCAGCAGCTGGAGGGCTTCCAGGGGCCCTGGCCCAGATACGCAGTATTTT	CASSWRASRGPGPDTQYF	-	TRBV5-1	TRBJ2-3	-
TGTGCCAGCAGCCAAGTTTTTTCGGCTAGCGGGGGGCCTTTGAATGAGCAGTTCTTC	CASSQVFSASGGPLNEQFF	few	TRBV3-1	TRBJ2-1	TRBD2
TGTGCCAGCAGTGACCGACTAGCGGGGGGGCGTAGCTCCTACAATGAGCAGTTCTTC	CASSDRLAGGRSSYNEQFF	few	TRBV6-4	TRBJ2-1	TRBD2
TGTGCCAGCAGCCAAAGTTTTGGGGCCTACCCACTCAGACTGTTTTTT	CASSQSFGAYPLRLFF	many	TRBV4-2	TRBJ1-4	-
TGTGCCAGCAGCCAAGCCCCGGGACAGGGGTCCAACGAGCAGTACTTC	CASSQAPGQGSNEQYF	-	TRBV4-2	TRBJ2-7	TRBD1
TGTGCCAGCAGTCCCGGGACAGGGGGCGTCGATGGCTACACCTTC	CASSPGTGGVDGYTF	-	TRBV12-3/TRBV12-4	TRBJ1-2	TRBD1
TGCAGCGTTGGACGGCATAACACTGAAGCTTTCTTT	CSVGRHNTEAFF	-	TRBV29-1	TRBJ1-1	-
TGCGCCAGCAGCTTGGTAGCGGTATCTTACAATGAGCAGTTCTTC	CASSLVAVSYNEQFF	-	TRBV5-1	TRBJ2-1	-
TGTGCCAGTGTAGCGGGTCCCTTCCAGGTCATTCAGTACTTC	CASVAGPFQVIQYF	many	TRBV6-2/TRBV6-3	TRBJ2-4	TRBD2
TGTGCCAGTAGTCAGACAGGGCTTAAGACCCAGTACTTC	CASSQTGLKTQYF	few	TRBV19	TRBJ2-5	TRBD1
TGTGCCAGCTCACCTGGCTCGACGAACACCGGGGAGCTGTTTTTT	CASSPGSTNTGELFF	-	TRBV18	TRBJ2-2	-
TGTGCCAGCAGCCTTAGCGGGACTAGCACAGATACGCAGTATTTT	CASSLSGTSTDTQYF	many	TRBV5-1	TRBJ2-3	TRBD2
TGTGCCAGCAGTCCAAGTTGGTTGCGGGGGGTCTACAATGAGCAGTTCTTC	CASSPSWLRGVYNEQFF	-	TRBV7-9	TRBJ2-1	TRBD2
TGTGCCAGCAGCCGAGCGATTAACTATGGCTACACCTTC	CASSRAINYGYTF	few	TRBV11-2	TRBJ1-2	-
TGCAGCGTCGGGACCGAAACGCAGAACACTGAAGCTTTCTTT	CSVGTETQNTEAFF	many	TRBV29-1	TRBJ1-1	-
TGTGCCAGCAGCTACCGCCAGGGGAAAGATACGCAGTATTTT	CASSYRQGKDTQYF	few	TRBV7-9	TRBJ2-3	-
TGTGCCAGCAGCCCAGAGGGGCCCACCTACAATGAGCAGTTCTTC	CASSPEGPTYNEQFF	few	TRBV7-8	TRBJ2-1	-
TGTGCCAGCAGTCCCCTCCAAGTAGGAACAGATACGCAGTATTTT	CASSPLQVGTDTQYF	few	TRBV28	TRBJ2-3	-
TGTGCCAGCAGTGGGGAGGGGGGGTTTGCTGAAGCTTTCTTT	CASSGEGGFAEAFF	-	TRBV25-1	TRBJ1-1	-
TGCGCCAGCAGCTTGGACGCGCAGGGGGCTCGAGGCTATGGCTACACCTTC	CASSLDAQGARGYGYTF	-	TRBV5-1	TRBJ1-2	TRBD1
TGTGCCAGCTCACAGAGACTAGCGGGGGGCAGCACAGATACGCAGTATTTT	CASSQRLAGGSTDTQYF	few	TRBV18	TRBJ2-3	TRBD2
TGCGCCAGCGGGGGTAGTTTCGGCGTTGAAGCTTTCTTT	CASGGSFGVEAFF	-	TRBV4-1	TRBJ1-1	-
TGTGCCAGCAGTTTATGGGGGATTGGAAACACCATATATTTT	CASSLWGIGNTIYF	many	TRBV12-3/TRBV12-4	TRBJ1-3	-
TGTGCCAGCAGTTACTTCCCCTCAAGGGGGGACGAGCAGTACTTC	CASSYFPSRGDEQYF	few	TRBV6-6	TRBJ2-7	-
TGCGCCAGCAACAGACAGGAGTACACAGATACGCAGTATTTT	CASNRQEYTDTQYF	-	TRBV5-1	TRBJ2-3	-
TGCGCCAGCAGCCAAGACGGCGAGGCAGGGGCCCCAGATACGCAGTATTTT	CASSQDGEAGAPDTQYF	few	TRBV4-3	TRBJ2-3	-
TGTGCCAGCAGCTTGGGGGGAGAGGGGCAGCCCCAGCATTTT	CASSLGGEGQPQHF	few	TRBV7-6	TRBJ1-5	-
TGTGCCAGCAGCTTGAGCGGGGGGCCGGGATACAATGAGCAGTTCTTC	CASSLSGGPGYNEQFF	-	TRBV5-6	TRBJ2-1	TRBD2
TGTGCCAGCAGCTCCTGGGGATCGGACTATGGCTACACCTTC	CASSSWGSDYGYTF	-	TRBV7-2	TRBJ1-2	-
TGCGCCAGCAGCGGACAGGTAGTGGCCAGAGAGACCCAGTACTTC	CASSGQVVARETQYF	-	TRBV5-1	TRBJ2-5	TRBD1
TGTGCCAGCAGTGGGTGGCAGGACTCCTATAACACCGGGGAGCTGTTTTTT	CASSGWQDSYNTGELFF	few	TRBV2	TRBJ2-2	-
TGCAGTGCGCAACAGATAGCGGTTACTGAAGCTTTCTTT	CSAQQIAVTEAFF	few	TRBV20-1	TRBJ1-1	-
TGCAGTGCTAGAGATCGCGAATGGGACACTGAAGCTTTCTTT	CSARDREWDTEAFF	few	TRBV20-1	TRBJ1-1	-
TGTGCCAGCAGCGCTCATCCAGCTAGGCGCTCAGATACGCAGTATTTT	CASSAHPARRSDTQYF	-	TRBV9	TRBJ2-3	-
TGCAGTGCTAGGACAGGGTTATTTATGGGCTACACCTTC	CSARTGLFMGYTF	few	TRBV20-1	TRBJ1-2	TRBD1
TGTGCCACCAGTGATGGCTCAGGGTTACAGCCCCAGCATTTT	CATSDGSGLQPQHF	few	TRBV24-1	TRBJ1-5	-
TGTGCCAGACACCGGGACACCTACCTGTATGGCTACACCTTC	CARHRDTYLYGYTF	-	TRBV21-1	TRBJ1-2	-
TGTGCCAGCAGCCAAGACCTCCTTCCCGTAGCGGGGGGGTACGAGCAGTACTTC	CASSQDLLPVAGGYEQYF	few	TRBV4-2	TRBJ2-7	TRBD2
TGTGCCAGCAGCCCGTCGACTAGCTGGAATGAGCAGTTCTTC	CASSPSTSWNEQFF	few	TRBV9	TRBJ2-1	TRBD2
TGTGCCAGCTCATCTTCTCAGGGATCTAACACTGAAGCTTTCTTT	CASSSSQGSNTEAFF	few	TRBV18	TRBJ1-1	-